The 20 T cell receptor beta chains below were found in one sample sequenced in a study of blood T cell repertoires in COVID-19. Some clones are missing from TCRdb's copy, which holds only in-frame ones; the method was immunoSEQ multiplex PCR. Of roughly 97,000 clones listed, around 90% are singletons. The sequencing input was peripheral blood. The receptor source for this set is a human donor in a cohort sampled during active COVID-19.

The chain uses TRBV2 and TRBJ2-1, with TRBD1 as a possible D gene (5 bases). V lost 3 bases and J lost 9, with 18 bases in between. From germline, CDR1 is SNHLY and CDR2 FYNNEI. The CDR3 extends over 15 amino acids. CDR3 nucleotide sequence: TGTGCCAGCAGTGAGGGGCGCGCTTCCCCGCGTGAGCAGTTCTTC. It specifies CASSEGRASPREQFF.

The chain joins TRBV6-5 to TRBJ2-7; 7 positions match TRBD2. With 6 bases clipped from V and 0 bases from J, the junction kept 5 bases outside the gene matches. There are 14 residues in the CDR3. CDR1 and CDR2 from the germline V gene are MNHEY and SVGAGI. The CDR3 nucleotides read TGTGCCAGCAGGTCGAGCGGGACCTCCTACGAGCAGTACTTC. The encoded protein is CASRSSGTSYEQYF.

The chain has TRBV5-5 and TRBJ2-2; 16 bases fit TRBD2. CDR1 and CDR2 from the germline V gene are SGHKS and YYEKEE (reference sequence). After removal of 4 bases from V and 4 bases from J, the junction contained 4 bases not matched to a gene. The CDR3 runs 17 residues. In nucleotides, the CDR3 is TGTGCCAGCAGCGCCGGGACTAGCGGGAGGGCCACCGGGGAGCTGTTTTTT. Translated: CASSAGTSGRATGELFF.

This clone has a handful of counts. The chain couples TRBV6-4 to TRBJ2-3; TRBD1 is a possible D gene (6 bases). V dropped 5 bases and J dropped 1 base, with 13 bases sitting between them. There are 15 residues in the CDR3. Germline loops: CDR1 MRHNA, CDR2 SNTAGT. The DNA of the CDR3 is TGTGCCAGCAGTAAAGGTGCAGGGGGCACAGATACGCAGTATTTT. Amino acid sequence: CASSKGAGGTDTQYF.

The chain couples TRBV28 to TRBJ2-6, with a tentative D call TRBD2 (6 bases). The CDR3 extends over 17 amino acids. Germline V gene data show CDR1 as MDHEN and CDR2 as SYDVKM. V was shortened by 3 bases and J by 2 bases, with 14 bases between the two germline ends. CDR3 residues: CASSLSEGTAGANVLTF. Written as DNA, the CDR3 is TGTGCCAGCAGTTTGTCCGAGGGGACTGCTGGGGCCAACGTCCTGACTTTC.

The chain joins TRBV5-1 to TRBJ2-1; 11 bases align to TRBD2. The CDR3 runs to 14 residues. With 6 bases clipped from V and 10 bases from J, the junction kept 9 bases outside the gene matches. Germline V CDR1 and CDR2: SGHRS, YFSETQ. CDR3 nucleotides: TGCGCCAGCAAGGTTAGCGGGGGGGCCCGGGAGCAGTTCTTC. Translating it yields CASKVSGGAREQFF.

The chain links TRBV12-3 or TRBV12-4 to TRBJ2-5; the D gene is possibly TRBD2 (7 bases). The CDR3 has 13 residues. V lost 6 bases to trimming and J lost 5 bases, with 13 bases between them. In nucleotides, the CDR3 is TGTGCCAGCAGCCGGGGAGGGGGGGAGACCCAGTACTTC. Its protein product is CASSRGGGETQYF.

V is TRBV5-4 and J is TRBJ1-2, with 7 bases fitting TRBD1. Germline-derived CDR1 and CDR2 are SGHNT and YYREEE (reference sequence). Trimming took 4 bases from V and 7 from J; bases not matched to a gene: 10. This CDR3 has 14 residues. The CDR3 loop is CASSLNGQATGYTF. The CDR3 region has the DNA TGTGCCAGCAGCCTCAACGGACAGGCAACTGGCTACACCTTC.

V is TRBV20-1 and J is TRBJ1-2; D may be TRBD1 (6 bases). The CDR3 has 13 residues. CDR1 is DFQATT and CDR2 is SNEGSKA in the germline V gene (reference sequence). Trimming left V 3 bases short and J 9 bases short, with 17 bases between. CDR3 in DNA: TGCAGTGCTAGTGGGGGCAGGGGTGTCAGCTACACCTTC. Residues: CSASGGRGVSYTF.

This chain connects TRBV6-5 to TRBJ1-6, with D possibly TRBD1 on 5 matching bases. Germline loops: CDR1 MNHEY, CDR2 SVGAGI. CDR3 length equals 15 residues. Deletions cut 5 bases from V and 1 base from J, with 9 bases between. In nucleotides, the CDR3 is TGTGCCAGCAGTAGGGGCTGGTCCTATAATTCACCCCTCCACTTT. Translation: CASSRGWSYNSPLHF.

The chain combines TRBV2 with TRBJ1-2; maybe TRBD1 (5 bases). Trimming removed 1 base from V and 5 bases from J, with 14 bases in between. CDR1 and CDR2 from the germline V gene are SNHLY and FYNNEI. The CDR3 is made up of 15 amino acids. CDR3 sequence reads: CASSEGVGGWYGYTF. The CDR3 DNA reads TGTGCCAGCAGTGAAGGGGTGGGGGGGTGGTATGGCTACACCTTC.

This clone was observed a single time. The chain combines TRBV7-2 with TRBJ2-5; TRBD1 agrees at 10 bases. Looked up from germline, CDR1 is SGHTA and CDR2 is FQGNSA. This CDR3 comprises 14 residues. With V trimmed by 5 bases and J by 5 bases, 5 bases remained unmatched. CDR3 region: CASSLRTGGETQYF. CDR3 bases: TGTGCCAGCAGCCTCCGGACAGGGGGGGAGACCCAGTACTTC.

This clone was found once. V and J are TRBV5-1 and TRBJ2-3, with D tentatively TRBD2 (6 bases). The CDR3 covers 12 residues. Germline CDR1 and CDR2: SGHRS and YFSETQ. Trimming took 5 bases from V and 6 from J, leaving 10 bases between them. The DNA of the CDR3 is TGCGCCAGCAGAGCCGGAGGGGATACGCAGTATTTT. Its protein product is CASRAGGDTQYF.

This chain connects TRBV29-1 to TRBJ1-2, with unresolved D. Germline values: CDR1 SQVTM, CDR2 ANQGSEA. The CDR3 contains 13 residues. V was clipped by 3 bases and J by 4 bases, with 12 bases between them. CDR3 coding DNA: TGCAGCGTTGATCTTCCGGGAATCTATGGCTACACCTTC. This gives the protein CSVDLPGIYGYTF.

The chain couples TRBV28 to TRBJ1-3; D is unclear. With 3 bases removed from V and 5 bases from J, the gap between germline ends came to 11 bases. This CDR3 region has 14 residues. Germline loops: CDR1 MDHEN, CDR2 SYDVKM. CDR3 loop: CASSFQEKRNTIYF. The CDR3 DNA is TGTGCCAGCAGTTTCCAAGAGAAGAGAAACACCATATATTTT.

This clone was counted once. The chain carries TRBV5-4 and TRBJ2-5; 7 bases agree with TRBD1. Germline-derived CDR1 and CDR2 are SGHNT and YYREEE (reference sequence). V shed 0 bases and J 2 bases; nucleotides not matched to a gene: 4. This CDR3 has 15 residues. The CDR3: CASSLGGQLQETQYF. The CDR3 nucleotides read TGTGCCAGCAGCTTGGGGGGACAGCTACAAGAGACCCAGTACTTC.

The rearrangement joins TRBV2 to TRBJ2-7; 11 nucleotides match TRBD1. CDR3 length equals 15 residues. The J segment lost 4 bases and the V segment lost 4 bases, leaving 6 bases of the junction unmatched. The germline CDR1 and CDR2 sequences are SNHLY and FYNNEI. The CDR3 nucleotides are TGTGCCAGCAGTGTCGGGGACAGGGGGTCTTACGAGCAGTACTTC. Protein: CASSVGDRGSYEQYF.

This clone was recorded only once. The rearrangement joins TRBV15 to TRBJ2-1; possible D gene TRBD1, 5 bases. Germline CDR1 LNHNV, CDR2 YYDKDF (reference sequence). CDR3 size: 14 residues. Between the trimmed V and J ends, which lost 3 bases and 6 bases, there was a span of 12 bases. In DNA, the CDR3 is TGTGCCACCAGCAGCTGGGGTAGGGGCAATGAGCAGTTCTTC. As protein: CATSSWGRGNEQFF.

The CDR3 DNA sequence: TGTGCCAGCAGTTTAGCGCAGGGGGGCTACACCTTC. The encoded protein is CASSLAQGGYTF. The V call is TRBV12-3 or TRBV12-4, the J call TRBJ1-2, with TRBD1 as a possible D gene (6 bases). CDR3 length: 12 residues. Trimming cost V 0 bases and J 8 bases, with 7 bases left between them.

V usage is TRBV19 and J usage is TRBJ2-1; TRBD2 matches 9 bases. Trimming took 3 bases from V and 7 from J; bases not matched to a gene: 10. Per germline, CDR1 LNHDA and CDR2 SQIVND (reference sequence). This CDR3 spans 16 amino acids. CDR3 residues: CASSIRLAGTGNEQFF. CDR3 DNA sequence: TGTGCCAGTAGTATTCGCCTAGCGGGAACGGGTAATGAGCAGTTCTTC.